This TCR beta chain was identified in a study of T cell repertoires in cytomegalovirus infection. About the research overall: Recently identified HLA-C-restricted and well-studied HLA-B-restricted CMV epitopes were used. It was the public TCR beta signatures that indicated both CMV infection and matching HLA type.

Points on this clonotype: Its cognate antigen is unknown.

Study-wide results and caveats: HLA-C-restricted TCR beta clonotypes specific for CMV led the ex vivo response. Totalled public TCR beta family frequency picked out people who carried CMV plus the relevant HLA.

TCRdb reanalysed the reads using MiXCR and keeps one entry per CDR3 protein. The data contain tens of thousands of distinct CDR3 sequences, roughly 20% of them seen just once; the ten biggest clones take up around 60%. This CDR3 has 15 residues. Trimming removed 5 bases from V and 1 base from J, with 13 bases in between. From germline, CDR1 is SEHNR and CDR2 FQNEAQ (reference sequence). V is TRBV7-9 and J is TRBJ2-3, with a weak D call TRBD2 (5 bases). The material was CD8+ T cells from cultured PBMCs, obtained from culture after CMV antigen stimulation. This TCR came from a human donor in good health (CMV status not recorded). Some clones in this sample may be carry-over from other donors' samples. Here the CDR3 DNA reads TGTGCCAGCAGCCCAAGGACTGGGGGCACAGATACGCAGTATTTT. Protein sequence: CASSPRTGGTDTQYF. The entire variable domain, with the rest obtained from reference TRBV7-9 and TRBJ2-3, is as follows: DTGVSQNPRHKITKRGQNVTFRCDPISEHNRLYWYRQTLGQGPEFLTYFQNEAQLEKSRLLSDRFSAERPKGSFSTLEIQRTEQGDSAMYLCASSPRTGGTDTQYFGPGTRLTVL.